The rows below give T cell receptor beta chains drawn from one sample of a study of response to subunit inactivated influenza vaccine. One entry per CDR3 protein results from TCRdb running MiXCR on the RT-PCR reads. The sample has hundreds of thousands of distinct CDR3 sequences, 9.5% to 13% seen once. The sample was PBMCs from blood, taken 45 days after vaccination. All receptors derive from a man aged 50 or older who received an inactivated influenza vaccine. The CDR3 runs from the conserved cysteine through the conserved F or W. Fields, in order: J gene, V gene, CDR3 length, D gene, CDR3 protein. D genes are given only for firm matches.

TRBJ1-4 | TRBV5-5 | 15 | - | CASSRAGALKEKLFF
TRBJ2-3 | TRBV11-3 | 9 | - | CASSLGQYF
TRBJ2-1 | TRBV20-1 | 15 | - | CSAQRGEGSYNEQFF
TRBJ2-7 | TRBV15 | 14 | TRBD1 | CATSRDRGSHEQYF
TRBJ2-7 | TRBV5-5 | 16 | TRBD1 | CASSLRGPGGVYEQYF
TRBJ2-1 | TRBV12-3/TRBV12-4 | 15 | - | CASSFSGFGYNEQFF
TRBJ2-7 | TRBV5-1 | 15 | TRBD2 | CASSSSGGSIYEQYF
TRBJ2-7 | TRBV14 | 17 | TRBD2 | CASSQNYRTSGRYEQYF
TRBJ1-5 | TRBV7-9 | 16 | - | CASSPGGWNFNQPQHF
TRBJ2-7 | TRBV5-6 | 13 | TRBD1 | CATLRAGGYEQYF
TRBJ1-2 | TRBV27 | 14 | TRBD1 | CASSLKGAGYGYTF
TRBJ2-3 | TRBV5-1 | 16 | TRBD2 | CASSLEASGGTDTQYF
TRBJ1-6 | TRBV5-1 | 16 | - | CASSPTAFSYNSPLHF
TRBJ1-2 | TRBV20-1 | 14 | - | CSAVARQPLGGYTF
TRBJ2-5 | TRBV24-1 | 16 | - | CATSDPQGSYRETQYF
TRBJ2-1 | TRBV7-9 | 11 | - | CASSLQFEQFF
TRBJ1-3 | TRBV20-1 | 13 | - | CSARMSSGNTIYF
TRBJ2-7 | TRBV13 | 13 | - | CASSSRGNYEQYF
TRBJ2-1 | TRBV5-1 | 14 | TRBD2 | CASSELAGANEQFF
TRBJ2-7 | TRBV27 | 15 | TRBD2 | CASSYLGAGAYEQYF
TRBJ2-4 | TRBV5-1 | 16 | - | CASSMTPQGLGSIQYF
TRBJ1-5 | TRBV12-3/TRBV12-4 | 16 | - | CASSGGGDGPNQPQHF
TRBJ2-6 | TRBV7-9 | 21 | TRBD2 | CASSASLAGGPKGSGANVLTF
TRBJ1-1 | TRBV6-5 | 12 | - | CASRAGNTEAFF
TRBJ2-2 | TRBV30 | 16 | - | CAWSVQETRPTGELFF
TRBJ2-7 | TRBV28 | 16 | TRBD2 | CASSLPRLAGVSEQYF
TRBJ2-1 | TRBV3-1 | 13 | - | CASSLRGINEQFF
TRBJ2-1 | TRBV28 | 11 | - | CATLAYNEQFF
TRBJ2-2 | TRBV20-1 | 14 | - | CSAPSTGATGELFF
TRBJ2-5 | TRBV20-1 | 13 | - | CSAERRARETQYF
TRBJ2-3 | TRBV12-3/TRBV12-4 | 13 | - | CASSLLWVDTQYF